Given below is one TCR beta chain in context. The antigen is not known. This entry is derived from a study of T cell repertoires in ileal Crohn's disease. The study's findings and limits: Sorted CD8 T cells held more high-frequency clones than CD4. Clonal expansions were more frequent in active smokers than non-smokers at surgery.

Method: immunoSEQ multiplex PCR; TCRdb's copy keeps in-frame clones and lacks some. The sample has more than 12,000 clones, around 80% seen once. Eligibility required adulthood, ileal or ileocolonic Crohn's disease and indicated ileocolonic resection. Sequencing was done on a sample of ileal tissue. This sequence originates from an adult with Crohn's disease.

CDR3 nucleotides: TGTGCCAGTAGCGACGGACGGGAGAGGGAGCAGTACTTC. Protein sequence: CASSDGREREQYF. The chain combines TRBV2 with TRBJ2-7; a possible D gene is TRBD2 (6 bases). The CDR3 consists of 13 residues. V lost 9 bases to trimming and J lost 7 bases, with 19 bases between them. The germline V gene encodes CDR1 SNHLY and CDR2 FYNNEI.